One sample yielded the 5 T cell receptor beta chains listed below, sequenced in a study of blood T cell repertoires in COVID-19. Assay: immunoSEQ multiplex PCR; the TCRdb copy retains only in-frame clones and omits some. This table holds 350,000 to 450,000 clones, 85% found once. The material sequenced was peripheral blood. The receptor source for this set is a woman aged 18 to 35 with acute or convalescent COVID-19.

V is TRBV28 and J is TRBJ2-1; perhaps TRBD1 as D (6 bases). V lost 8 bases and J 0 bases, leaving 17 bases between the germline ends. CDR3 length: 16 amino acids. Germline lookup yields CDR1 MDHEN and CDR2 SYDVKM. The DNA of the CDR3 is TGTGCCAGCCTAAGTGGACAGACTTTCTCCTACAATGAGCAGTTCTTC. Its translation is CASLSGQTFSYNEQFF.

V and J are TRBV10-2 and TRBJ2-2; D is uncertain. Germline V gene data show CDR1 as WSHSY and CDR2 as SAAADI. The CDR3 sequence is 15 residues long. The V and J ends lost 2 bases and 0 bases respectively, with 7 bases between them. The CDR3, as DNA: TGCGCCAGCAGTGAGACAGTCGCGAACACCGGGGAGCTGTTTTTT. It encodes CASSETVANTGELFF.

On this clone: The same CDR3 arises from other DNA sequences in this sample as well. The chain couples TRBV5-4 to TRBJ2-7; TRBD2 agrees at 7 bases. The CDR3 contains 14 residues. V dropped 0 bases and J dropped 4; count of bases not matched to a gene: 4. Germline lookup yields CDR1 SGHNT and CDR2 YYREEE (reference sequence). The CDR3 reads CASSLGGGSYEQYF. The DNA of the CDR3 is TGTGCCAGCAGCTTGGGGGGCGGGAGTTACGAGCAGTACTTC.

V is TRBV5-6 and J is TRBJ2-2; D might be TRBD2 (5 bases). The CDR3 contains 15 residues. Deletions cut 2 bases from V and 4 bases from J, with 12 bases between. The germline V gene encodes CDR1 SGHDT and CDR2 YYEEEE. The CDR3 nucleotides are TGTGCCAGCAGCTTAAGTCCCGCGGGCACCGGGGAGCTGTTTTTT. It codes for CASSLSPAGTGELFF.

The chain recombines TRBV5-4 with TRBJ2-3; 7 bases map to TRBD1. This CDR3 region has 16 residues. The V segment lost 4 bases and the J segment 2 bases; nucleotides outside the gene matches: 10. Germline assignment: CDR1 SGHNT and CDR2 YYREEE (reference sequence). The CDR3 loop is CASSRGPDRTTDTQYF. The DNA of the CDR3 is TGTGCCAGCAGCCGTGGTCCGGACAGGACCACAGATACGCAGTATTTT.